The next 29 T cell receptor delta chains were all read from a single sample in a study of DNA immune sequencing with unique molecular identifiers. All 8 TRDV and 4 TRDJ genes were targeted in 32-plex amplification of genomic DNA. A 12-nucleotide UMI was added during about 3 barcoding PCR cycles before adapter PCR. TCRdb reapplied CATT to the multiplex PCR reads. The data show under 6,000 delta-chain clones, with approximately 10% seen just once and roughly 53% held by the top ten. The sequenced sample consisted of gamma-delta T cells enriched from blood buffy coat, or unenriched PBMCs (not recorded which). All receptors come from a human donor in good health.

This clone showed up just a few times. A far larger clone is off by one base, so a read error is likely. At the DNA level, this CDR3 is encoded by other sequences in the same sample as well. This chain uses TRDV2 with TRDJ1, with 9 nucleotides matching TRDD3. The germline gives CDR1 GEAIGNYY, CDR2 EKD. The CDR3 spans 17 residues. The CDR3 nucleotides are TGTGCCTGTGACGGCGTTACTGGGGGACCAGAGGGCGATAAACTCATTTTT. Its translation: CACDGVTGGPEGDKLIF.

A word on this clone: This likely traces to a read error, being one base from a far larger clone. This specimen includes other DNA sequences encoding the same CDR3. The chain couples TRDV1 to TRDJ1; 10 bases map to TRDD3. No J gene was available from TCRdb, and it was assigned here by a germline match of the DNA. Trimming removed 0 bases from V and 0 bases from J; junction bases left unmatched: 31. The CDR3 loop spans 26 amino acids. The germline V gene encodes CDR1 TSWWSYY and CDR2 QGS. CDR3 in DNA: TGTGCTCTTGGGGAACTGGGGTTCCTTCAGTCCTTAACTGGGGGATCTTCTTCTTTGTACACCGATAAACTCATCTTT. Translating it yields CALGELGFLQSLTGGSSSLYTDKLIF.

This clone was recorded a few times. The protein TCRdb lists belongs to a much larger clone and differs from this DNA's translation at residue 5, which points to a read error; the protein shown is made from the DNA. The chain recombines TRDV2 with TRDJ1; 7 bases fit TRDD3. The germline gives CDR1 GEAIGNYY, CDR2 EKD. Trimming removed 3 bases from V and 0 bases from J; junction bases left unmatched: 12. This CDR3 region has 17 residues. The CDR3, as DNA: TGTGCCTGTGACCCCCTCCTGGGGGCTCCCAACACCGATAAACTCATCTTT. Protein product: CACDPLLGAPNTDKLIF.

As for this clone: TCRdb's listed protein matches a much larger clone and diverges from this DNA's translation at residue 16, likely through a read error; the protein shown comes from the DNA. V and J are TRDV2 and TRDJ1, with TRDD3 identical over 7 bases. The length of the CDR3 is 17 residues. Per the germline V gene, CDR1 is GEAIGNYY and CDR2 is EKD. CDR3 nucleotides: TGTGCCTGTGACTCCCTCCTGGGGGCTCCCAACACCGATAAACTCACCTTT. It translates to CACDSLLGAPNTDKLTF.

This clone was seen ten or more times. The protein TCRdb lists belongs to a much larger clone and differs from this DNA's translation at residue 7, which points to a read error; the protein shown is made from the DNA. The same CDR3 can be traced to other DNA sequences in this sample. V and J are TRDV2 and TRDJ1; maybe TRDD3 (6 bases). Germline-derived CDR1 and CDR2 are GEAIGNYY and EKD. The CDR3 covers 15 residues. V was pared by 5 bases and J by 4 bases, with 19 bases between. CDR3 in DNA: TGTGCCTGTGCCCAACTGAGGGATAGGGACGATAAACTCATCTTT. Protein product: CACAQLRDRDDKLIF.

This clone appeared a few times. The protein that TCRdb holds for this DNA derives from a much larger clone and differs from the translated DNA at residue 3, which likely indicates a read error; the protein shown here is translated from the DNA. This rearrangement joins TRDV2 to TRDJ1, with D tentatively TRDD3 (5 bases). Germline V CDR1 and CDR2: GEAIGNYY, EKD. CDR3 length equals 15 residues. The DNA for the CDR3 is TGTGCCAGTGACACCGTCGGGGGTCGCACCGATAAACTCATCTTT. This translates into CASDTVGGRTDKLIF.

Note on this clone: This sequence may be a read error, since a much larger clone differs from it by one base. The J gene is TRDJ1; the V gene was not called; TRDD3 is the table's D call, not checked against the DNA. The CDR3 is 22 amino acids. CDR3 protein: CACDTVDFPGLLAGGNANKLIF. DNA of the CDR3: TGTGCCTGTGACACCGTAGACTTCCCAGGCCTGCTTGCTGGGGGAAACGCGAATAAACTCATCTTT.

This clone was counted only a few times. This sequence joins TRDV2 and TRDJ3, with TRDD3 matching 10 bases. J was trimmed by 1 base and V by 1 base; bases with no gene match: 9. The V gene's germline CDR1 is GEAIGNYY and CDR2 EKD. This CDR3 has 20 residues. The CDR3 protein is CACDTYSGDTFSWDTRQMFF. As DNA, the CDR3 is TGTGCCTGTGACACATATTCGGGGGATACGTTTTCCTGGGACACCCGACAGATGTTTTTC.

This clone was observed a few times. The mismatch at residue 3 between this DNA's translation and the TCRdb protein of a much larger clone likely reflects a read error; the protein shown is translated from the DNA. This chain uses TRDV2 with TRDJ3; no firm D call. The CDR3 is 19 amino acids. Germline lookup yields CDR1 GEAIGNYY and CDR2 EKD. CDR3 sequence: CASDQIKEEPSWDTRQMFF. The CDR3 DNA reads TGTGCCAGTGACCAAATCAAGGAGGAGCCCTCCTGGGACACCCGACAGATGTTTTTC.

About this clone itself: The same CDR3 can be traced to other DNA sequences in this sample. V and J are TRDV1 and TRDJ1, with TRDD3 identical over 13 bases. Since TCRdb gives no J gene, matching the DNA to germline was used here to assign it. Germline V gene sequence: CDR1 TSWWSYY, CDR2 QGS. The V gene end was trimmed by 2 bases and the J gene end by 0 bases; junction bases not matched to a gene: 30. The CDR3 sequence is 26 residues long. The CDR3 protein is CALGEERRPLVLGDTGHNLNTDKLIF. The CDR3 bases are TGTGCTCTTGGGGAAGAGAGGAGGCCACTGGTACTGGGGGATACGGGGCACAACTTGAACACCGATAAACTCATCTTT.

The table lists this clone with a few counts. The TCRdb protein comes from a much larger clone and disagrees with this DNA's translation at residue 12, likely due to a read error; the protein given here is derived from the DNA. This rearrangement joins TRDV2 to TRDJ1; TRDD3 matches at 13 bases. The J segment lost 2 bases and the V segment lost 1 base, leaving 15 bases of the junction unmatched. The CDR3 runs 20 residues. In germline, CDR1 is GEAIGNYY, CDR2 EKD. The CDR3, as DNA: TGTGCCTGTGACACGTTGGGTACTGGGGGATACGTGAGGTCAACCGATAAACTCATCTTT. Translated, it gives CACDTLGTGGYVRSTDKLIF.

In DNA, the CDR3 is TGTGCAGCAAGCGGGACTGGGGGATACTCGTCCGCCGATAAACTCATCTTT. This gives the protein CAASGTGGYSSADKLIF. The chain has TRAV29/DV5 and TRDJ1, with 12 nucleotides matching TRDD3. The J gene was not available in TCRdb and was assigned here by matching the DNA to germline segments. V gave up 0 bases and J gave up 3 bases; unmatched junction bases: 9. Germline CDR1 and CDR2: NSMFDY and ISSIKDK. The CDR3 is made up of 17 amino acids.

This clone ranks as medium-sized. The chain links TRDV1 to TRDJ1; TRDD3 matches at 7 bases. Germline CDR1 is TSWWSYY and CDR2 is QGS. This CDR3 spans 27 amino acids. V lost 4 bases, J lost 4 bases, and 45 bases stayed unmatched. The CDR3 loop reads CALGVDSSYLRRYWGSSEGAAIDKLIF. CDR3 nucleotide sequence: TGTGCTCTTGGGGTGGATTCCTCGTACCTACGCCGCTACTGGGGATCAAGCGAGGGAGCCGCGATCGATAAACTCATCTTT.

Of note for this clone: This DNA translates differently at residue 16 from the TCRdb protein, which is that of a much larger clone; a read error is likely, and the protein shown is the DNA's own translation. The chain has TRDV2 and TRDJ1, with TRDD3 matching over 7 bases. The germline V gene encodes CDR1 GEAIGNYY and CDR2 EKD. The CDR3 length is 18 residues. CDR3 in amino acids: CACDTVGGGDIRSDKPIF. The CDR3, as DNA: TGTGCCTGTGACACCGTAGGAGGTGGGGATATCCGATCCGATAAACCCATCTTT.

This clone has just a few counts. This sequence joins TRAV36/DV7 and TRDJ1; 9 bases fit TRDD3. The CDR3 contains 16 residues. Trimming removed 0 bases from V and 5 bases from J; junction bases left unmatched: 11. From germline, CDR1 is VTNFRS and CDR2 LTSSGIE (reference sequence). Here the CDR3 DNA reads TGTGCTGTGGAGGCCAAAGCGTGTCTGGGGGATGATAAACTCATCTTT. Translation gives CAVEAKACLGDDKLIF. The full variable domain, completed using reference TRAV36/DV7 and TRDJ1, is EDKVVQSPLSLVVHEGDTVTLNCSYEVTNFRSLLWYKQEKKAPTFLFMLTSSGIEKKSGRLSSILDKKELSSILNITATQTGDSAIYLCAVEAKACLGDDKLIFGKGTRVTVEP.

At least ten counts were recorded for this clone. TCRdb lists the protein of a much larger clone for this DNA, which differs at residue 9, so this is likely a read error; the protein given here is translated from the DNA itself. Additional DNA sequences in this sample encode the identical CDR3. The chain joins TRDV2 to TRDJ1, with 11 bases that match TRDD3. The CDR3 covers 15 residues. Germline CDR1 GEAIGNYY, CDR2 EKD. Unmatched junction bases numbered 8, after V lost 5 bases and J lost 4 bases. The chain's CDR3 is CACAQLGDSDDKLIF. The CDR3 bases are TGTGCCTGTGCCCAACTGGGGGATAGTGACGATAAACTCATCTTT.

About this clone itself: TCRdb has a much larger clone's protein, which differs at residue 7 from the translation of this DNA, likely because of a read error; what is shown is the protein translated from the DNA. The sample holds other DNA sequences that translate to the same CDR3. V gene TRDV2 combines with J gene TRDJ1; 9 positions match TRDD3. V shed 0 bases, J shed 2 bases, and the junction held 9 bases outside the gene matches. Germline V lookup: CDR1 GEAIGNYY, CDR2 EKD. The CDR3 consists of 17 residues. This CDR3 is CACDTVRGYAGTDKLIF. The CDR3 DNA is TGTGCCTGTGACACCGTTAGGGGATACGCTGGGACCGATAAACTCATCTTT.

Judged by abundance, this clone is large (0.1 to 1%). The same CDR3 also results from other DNA sequences found in this sample. The V and J genes are TRDV2 and TRDJ1; 9 positions agree with TRDD3. The V and J ends lost 6 bases and 0 bases, in that order; junction bases with no gene match: 19. CDR3 length equals 19 residues. In germline, CDR1 is GEAIGNYY, CDR2 EKD. CDR3 sequence: CACSPLRPGVGDNTDKLIF. In DNA form, the CDR3 reads TGTGCCTGTTCCCCGCTACGGCCGGGGGTGGGGGATAACACCGATAAACTCATCTTT.

This clone was counted a single time. The protein held in TCRdb is that of a much larger clone and does not match this DNA's translation at residue 19, likely because of a read error; the protein shown is translated from the DNA. The genes are TRAV29/DV5 and TRDJ1, with TRDD2 identical over 9 bases. No J segment appears in TCRdb, so it was assigned here by matching the sequence to germline. CDR3 size: 22 residues. Germline values: CDR1 NSMFDY, CDR2 ISSIKDK. This CDR3 is CAASGLPFLPLYWGSYTDRLIF. In DNA form, the CDR3 reads TGTGCAGCAAGCGGTTTACCCTTCCTACCCCTCTACTGGGGCTCGTACACCGATAGACTCATCTTT.

This clone was detected many times. The TCRdb protein, from a much larger clone, departs from this DNA's translation at residue 2, likely by read error; the protein shown derives from the DNA. The rearrangement links TRDV2 to TRDJ1; 11 bases are a match to TRDD3. The CDR3 contains 15 residues. Germline V gene sequence: CDR1 GEAIGNYY, CDR2 EKD. The CDR3 DNA follows: TGTTCCTGTGCCCAACTGGGGGATAGGGACGATAAACTCATCTTT. This gives the protein CSCAQLGDRDDKLIF.

This clone showed up just a few times. TCRdb lists the protein of a much larger clone for this DNA, which differs at residue 12, so this is likely a read error; the protein given here is translated from the DNA itself. V and J are TRDV2 and TRDJ1; 9 bases line up with TRDD3. J was trimmed by 0 bases and V by 0 bases; bases with no gene match: 13. The CDR3 totals 19 residues. Germline values: CDR1 GEAIGNYY, CDR2 EKD. The CDR3, as DNA: TGTGCCTGTGACACCTTGTCTTTACTGGGGGAAGGGTACACCGATAAACTCATCTTT. Amino acid sequence: CACDTLSLLGEGYTDKLIF.

The rearrangement uses TRDV1 and TRDJ1; D possibly corresponds to TRDD3 (5 bases). V lost 1 base and J 0 bases, leaving 18 bases between the germline ends. Germline values: CDR1 TSWWSYY, CDR2 QGS. The CDR3 totals 18 residues. The CDR3 DNA follows: TGTGCTCTTGGGGAACAAGGCGGGGGGGTTTGGTACACCGATAAACTCATCTTT. Protein sequence: CALGEQGGGVWYTDKLIF.

This clone came up a few times. TCRdb assigns this DNA the protein of a much larger clone, which departs from its translation at residue 8; this likely reflects a read error, and the protein shown comes from translating the DNA. The rearrangement uses TRDV2 and TRDJ3; TRDD3 matches at 7 bases. The CDR3 has 20 amino acids. The germline V gene encodes CDR1 GEAIGNYY and CDR2 EKD. Unmatched junction bases numbered 14, after V lost 4 bases and J lost 0 bases. DNA of the CDR3: TGTGCCTGTGATCCCATTGTAATGGGGGAAAGCTCCTGGGACACCCGACAGATGTTTTTC. Protein: CACDPIVMGESSWDTRQMFF.

In the case of this clone: Just one base apart from a much larger clone, this may be a read error. This chain joins TRDV2 and TRDJ1; 8 nucleotides match TRDD3. With 4 bases clipped from V and 3 bases from J, the junction kept 15 bases outside the gene matches. This CDR3 region has 17 residues. Germline V gives CDR1 GEAIGNYY, CDR2 EKD. The chain's CDR3 is CACDRRGLLGGPDKLIF. The CDR3 region has the DNA TGTGCCTGTGATAGGAGGGGATTACTGGGGGGGCCCGATAAACTCATCTTT.

Of note for this clone: One base away lies a much larger clone, so this may be a sequencing read error. The DNA of the CDR3 is TGTGCTCTTGGGAGCCGAAGTGTTTGGATCCTACAGGGGGTTCGTCAGTCTGGACCCGATAAACTCATCTTT. This encodes CALGSRSVWILQGVRQSGPDKLIF. V gene TRDV1 combines with J gene TRDJ1, with D maybe TRDD2 (6 bases). Trimming took 5 bases from V and 3 from J, leaving 43 bases between them. The CDR3 extends over 24 amino acids. Germline V gives CDR1 TSWWSYY, CDR2 QGS.

A note on this clone: It may be a read error: a sequence one base away is much more abundant. This sample includes further DNA sequences coding for the same CDR3. This rearrangement joins TRDV1 to TRDJ1, with a possible D match to TRDD3 (8 bases). TCRdb gives no J gene; it was assigned here by matching the DNA to germline. The CDR3 is 25 residues long. The V end lost 0 bases, the J end lost 5 bases, and 43 bases lay between the germline ends. Germline assignment: CDR1 TSWWSYY and CDR2 QGS. The CDR3 sequence is CALGELIGQYSYWWGIVRRTDKLIF. In DNA form, the CDR3 reads TGTGCTCTTGGGGAACTAATCGGTCAGTATTCCTACTGGTGGGGGATCGTCAGGAGAACTGATAAACTCATCTTT.

Concerning this clone itself: The amino acid sequence in TCRdb belongs to a much larger clone and departs from this DNA's translation at residue 12, likely a sequencing read error; the sequence shown is translated from the DNA. There is no V gene call, and the J gene is TRDJ1. The CDR3 is 21 residues long. In DNA form, the CDR3 reads TGTGCCTGTGACACTCTTCTTTCCCATTATACTGACAGCCCGTACACCGATAAACTCATCTTT. This encodes CACDTLLSHYTDSPYTDKLIF.

With regard to this clone: The protein that TCRdb holds for this DNA derives from a much larger clone and differs from the translated DNA at residue 4, which likely indicates a read error; the protein shown here is translated from the DNA. This rearrangement joins TRDV2 to TRDJ1; 13 bases fit TRDD3. The CDR3 is 20 amino acids. Germline-derived CDR1 and CDR2 are GEAIGNYY and EKD. Here the CDR3 DNA reads TGTGCCTGTGGCACCGTCGCTACTGGGGGATACGGAGGGTACACCGATAAACTCATCTTT. Amino acids: CACGTVATGGYGGYTDKLIF.

As for this clone: A much larger clone is a single base away; this may be a read error. Other DNA sequences in this sample translate to the same CDR3. V gene TRAV29/DV5 combines with J gene TRDJ1, with 9 nucleotides matching TRDD3. TCRdb offers no J gene call, so here the DNA was matched to germline to obtain one. Germline V gene sequence: CDR1 NSMFDY, CDR2 ISSIKDK. The CDR3 has 22 amino acids. V trimming: 1 base; J trimming: 0 bases; junction bases outside the gene matches: 25. The CDR3 region has the DNA TGTGCAGCAAGCTCTGGTTGGGGAGGCCTATACTGGGGGACGGGGTACACCGATAAACTCATCTTT. It is translated as CAASSGWGGLYWGTGYTDKLIF. Full variable domain (rest looked up from reference TRAV29/DV5 and TRDJ1): DQQVKQNSPSLSVQEGRISILNCDYTNSMFDYFLWYKKYPAEGPTFLISISSIKDKNEDGRFTVFLNKSAKHLSLHIVPSQPGDSAVYFCAASSGWGGLYWGTGYTDKLIFGKGTRVTVEP.